These 16 T cell receptor beta chains were all obtained from the same sample, sequenced in a study of beta chain features in type 1 diabetes. Investigators reverse transcribed all isolated RNA, so they sequenced expressed TCRB transcripts. Clones were sequenced by immunoSEQ multiplex PCR, and TCRdb holds only the in-frame ones, with some missing. The data contain about 160,000 clones, more than 60% of them singletons. Antigens of these TCRs are unknown. Study-wide findings and caveats: There was a moderate but significant shortening of TCRB CDR3s in all four CD4+ subsets of Type 1 diabetes patients.

Sequencing was performed on naive CD4+ T cells from blood. The source of these receptors is a man younger than 45 with type 1 diabetes.

J is TRBJ2-1 and V is TRBV30, with a weak D call TRBD1 (6 bases). CDR3 length: 15 residues. CDR1 and CDR2 from the germline V gene are GTSNPN and SVGIG (reference sequence). Trimming took off 0 bases at V and 4 bases at J, with 13 bases between the two ends. The CDR3 loop is CAWSVTDSAYNEQFF. The DNA of the CDR3 is TGTGCCTGGAGTGTAACGGACAGTGCTTACAATGAGCAGTTCTTC.

The chain joins TRBV6-5 to TRBJ2-6; the D is unclear. Trimming left V 1 base short and J 1 base short, with 5 bases between. From germline, CDR1 is MNHEY and CDR2 SVGAGI. The CDR3 extends over 15 amino acids. The CDR3 DNA reads TGTGCCAGCAGTTACTACGGGTCTGGGGCCAACGTCCTGACTTTC. This encodes CASSYYGSGANVLTF.

This clone was seen more than once but under ten times. The rearrangement joins TRBV30 to TRBJ1-2; D uncertain. CDR3 length: 11 amino acids. The V end lost 8 bases, the J end lost 2 bases, and 9 bases lay between the germline ends. The germline V gene has CDR1 GTSNPN and CDR2 SVGIG (reference sequence). The CDR3 loop is CAAGGNYGYTF. Here the CDR3 DNA reads TGTGCCGCAGGCGGAAACTATGGCTACACCTTC.

The CDR3 bases are TGTGCCAGCATTTTCGGGGCAGCCACTGAAGCTTTCTTT. It encodes CASIFGAATEAFF. This chain links TRBV7-2 with TRBJ1-1; D possibly corresponds to TRBD1 (5 bases). Between the trimmed V and J ends, which lost 7 bases and 4 bases, there was a span of 13 bases. Germline assignment: CDR1 SGHTA and CDR2 FQGNSA. This CDR3 is built from 13 residues.

The chain recombines TRBV29-1 with TRBJ2-2, with D unresolved. With 7 bases removed from V and 4 bases from J, the gap between germline ends came to 7 bases. The CDR3 spans 11 residues. Germline V lookup: CDR1 SQVTM, CDR2 ANQGSEA. The CDR3 region has the DNA TGCAGCGCCCCTTTCACCGGGGAGCTGTTTTTT. Its protein is CSAPFTGELFF.

V is TRBV29-1 and J is TRBJ2-3, with TRBD1 identical over 7 bases. V gave up 3 bases and J gave up 2 bases; unmatched junction bases: 5. The CDR3 runs to 14 residues. CDR1 and CDR2 from the germline V gene are SQVTM and ANQGSEA. Here the CDR3 DNA reads TGCAGCGTTGAGGGACAGTTGAACACAGATACGCAGTATTTT. Translated, it gives CSVEGQLNTDTQYF.

The chain couples TRBV10-3 to TRBJ2-3, with 9 bases matching TRBD1. J gave up 4 bases and V 7 bases, and 9 bases lay outside the gene matches. The V gene's germline CDR1 is ENHRY and CDR2 SYGVKD. The CDR3 is 15 residues long. The CDR3 sequence: CAIKLGQGDPDTQYF. As DNA, the CDR3 is TGTGCCATCAAACTGGGACAGGGTGACCCAGATACGCAGTATTTT.

The chain carries TRBV18 and TRBJ2-3, with D perhaps matching TRBD1 (5 bases). The CDR3 spans 15 residues. With 1 base removed from V and 4 bases from J, the gap between germline ends came to 12 bases. Germline CDR1 KGHSH, CDR2 LQKENI. The CDR3 loop is CASSPQGPRADTQYF. The CDR3 DNA reads TGTGCCAGCTCACCACAGGGGCCTCGGGCAGATACGCAGTATTTT.

This clone occurred a few times. The V gene is TRBV7-9, the J gene TRBJ2-1, with TRBD1 matching 9 bases. The CDR3 loop spans 17 amino acids. The V and J ends lost 1 base and 6 bases, in that order; junction bases with no gene match: 10. The germline V gene encodes CDR1 SEHNR and CDR2 FQNEAQ (reference sequence). CDR3 DNA sequence: TGTGCCAGCAGCTTAGTTGCTACAGGGGGCCTAGGCAATGAGCAGTTCTTC. This encodes CASSLVATGGLGNEQFF. The full variable domain, in which reference TRBV7-9 and TRBJ2-1 provide the parts outside the CDR3, is DTGVSQNPRHKITKRGQNVTFRCDPISEHNRLYWYRQTLGQGPEFLTYFQNEAQLEKSRLLSDRFSAERPKGSFSTLEIQRTEQGDSAMYLCASSLVATGGLGNEQFFGPGTRLTVL.

The chain has TRBV9 and TRBJ2-7; TRBD1 might be the D (6 bases). The CDR3 contains 16 residues. Germline CDR1 is SGDLS and CDR2 is YYNGEE. The V gene lost 3 bases and the J gene lost 0 bases, with 16 bases spanning the gap. CDR3 bases: TGTGCCAGCAGCGGCACGACAGGAACTAGCTCCTACGAGCAGTACTTC. Protein: CASSGTTGTSSYEQYF.

This clone showed up just a few times. The chain links TRBV23-1 to TRBJ2-1; D not resolved. TRBV23-1 qualifies as an ORF whose function is uncertain. Trimming stripped 10 bases from V and 9 bases from J, with 7 bases between. This CDR3 is 9 amino acids long. The CDR3 region is CATTGEQFF. Here the CDR3 DNA reads TGCGCCACCACGGGTGAGCAGTTCTTC.

This clone appeared a single time. The chain carries TRBV29-1 and TRBJ2-7; TRBD1 agrees at 8 bases. Germline trimming cut 2 bases from V and 3 bases from J; bases unmatched to any gene: 6. The CDR3 totals 14 residues. CDR1 and CDR2 from the germline V gene are SQVTM and ANQGSEA. The chain's CDR3 is CSVERTGQYYEQYF. CDR3 nucleotide sequence: TGCAGCGTTGAAAGGACAGGGCAATACTACGAGCAGTACTTC.

The rearrangement links TRBV29-1 to TRBJ1-1; 9 bases line up with TRBD1. The germline CDR1 and CDR2 sequences are SQVTM and ANQGSEA. V trimming: 7 bases; J trimming: 5 bases; junction bases outside the gene matches: 2. This CDR3 comprises 11 residues. The CDR3 sequence is CSGGQGTEAFF. CDR3 bases: TGCAGCGGAGGACAGGGGACTGAAGCTTTCTTT.

V gene TRBV4-3 combines with J gene TRBJ2-3; D gene unclear. Germline V gene lookup returns CDR1 LGHNA and CDR2 YSLEER. There are 16 residues in the CDR3. Deletions cut 0 bases from V and 0 bases from J, with 10 bases between. CDR3 in amino acids: CASSQDPDTSTDTQYF. In DNA form, the CDR3 reads TGCGCCAGCAGCCAAGACCCCGACACGAGCACAGATACGCAGTATTTT.

The chain carries TRBV30 and TRBJ2-7, with 8 nucleotides matching TRBD1. V lost 1 base, J lost 9 bases, and 8 bases stayed unmatched. The germline gives CDR1 GTSNPN, CDR2 SVGIG (reference sequence). The CDR3 has 13 residues. CDR3 in DNA: TGTGCCTGGAGTGGACAGGGGTTTTCTAGGCAGTACTTC. This gives the protein CAWSGQGFSRQYF.

This chain joins TRBV4-3 and TRBJ2-6, with a tentative D call TRBD2 (6 bases). Trimming pared 0 bases from V and 2 bases from J, leaving 23 bases between. The CDR3 length is 21 residues. Germline V gene lookup returns CDR1 LGHNA and CDR2 YSLEER. CDR3 loop: CASSQEYGGDVLGAGANVLTF. The CDR3, as DNA: TGCGCCAGCAGCCAAGAATACGGAGGGGATGTATTGGGTGCTGGGGCCAACGTCCTGACTTTC.